The next 29 T cell receptor beta chains were all read from a single sample in a study of identifying expanded T cells in peripheral blood. Clones were sequenced by immunoSEQ multiplex PCR, and TCRdb holds only the in-frame ones, with some missing. The sample records some 100,000 clones, around nine tenths being singletons. Sequencing used blood. These TCRs come from a person aged 18 to 75 in good health.

The CDR3 reads CASNPGTSNGYTF. The CDR3 DNA is TGTGCCAGTAACCCCGGGACATCTAACGGCTACACCTTC. This chain connects TRBV19 to TRBJ1-2, with a weak D call TRBD1 (6 bases). The CDR3 runs to 13 residues. Germline loops: CDR1 LNHDA, CDR2 SQIVND (reference sequence). V was shortened by 7 bases and J by 8 bases, with 17 bases between the two germline ends. Filled out from reference TRBV19 and TRBJ1-2, the complete variable domain reads DGGITQSPKYLFRKEGQNVTLSCEQNLNHDAMYWYRQDPGQGLRLIYYSQIVNDFQKGDIAEGYSVSREKKESFPLTVTSAQKNPTAFYLCASNPGTSNGYTFGSGTRLTVV.

This chain uses TRBV13 with TRBJ2-1; TRBD1 matches at 8 bases. The CDR3 loop spans 12 amino acids. Trimming cost V 5 bases and J 8 bases; bases outside gene matches: 2. Germline CDR1 reads PRHDT; CDR2 reads FYEKMQ (reference sequence). CDR3 region: CASSPQGDEQFF. CDR3 bases: TGTGCCAGCAGCCCACAGGGGGATGAGCAGTTCTTC.

This sequence joins TRBV7-2 and TRBJ1-1; TRBD1 might be the D (5 bases). With 3 bases removed from V and 1 base from J, the gap between germline ends came to 12 bases. The CDR3 runs 15 residues. Germline assignment: CDR1 SGHTA and CDR2 FQGNSA. CDR3 sequence (DNA): TGTGCCAGCAGCTTGCAGGGACGGGGGAACACTGAAGCTTTCTTT. Translating gives CASSLQGRGNTEAFF.

DNA of the CDR3: TGTGCCAGCAGCTTAGCCCCGGACAGGAGCTCCTACGAGCAGTACTTC. This translates into CASSLAPDRSSYEQYF. The chain is built from TRBV7-8 and TRBJ2-7, with TRBD1 matching over 7 bases. Losses at the gene ends were 0 bases for V and 0 bases for J; bases not matched to a gene: 5. CDR3 length: 16 amino acids. Germline V gene lookup returns CDR1 SGHVS and CDR2 FQNEAQ.

The J gene is TRBJ1-5, the V gene TRBV2; TRBD1 matches 8 bases. The germline V gene encodes CDR1 SNHLY and CDR2 FYNNEI. J gave up 6 bases and V 6 bases, and 7 bases lay outside the gene matches. The CDR3 spans 14 residues. CDR3 sequence: CASSDDRGGQPQHF. The CDR3 nucleotides read TGTGCCAGCAGCGACGACAGGGGCGGTCAGCCCCAGCATTTT.

The genes are TRBV7-2 and TRBJ2-5; 8 positions agree with TRBD2. CDR1 SGHTA and CDR2 FQGNSA come from the germline V gene. V gave up 5 bases and J gave up 1 base; unmatched junction bases: 3. CDR3 length equals 14 residues. The CDR3 nucleotides read TGTGCCAGCAGCCGTAGCGGGGTCCAAGAGACCCAGTACTTC. It translates to CASSRSGVQETQYF.

This clone was seen just once. The gene calls are TRBV19 and TRBJ2-7; D unresolved. This CDR3 contains 12 residues. CDR1 LNHDA and CDR2 SQIVND come from the germline V gene (reference sequence). V lost 4 bases to trimming and J lost 3 bases, with 7 bases between them. CDR3 DNA: TGTGCCAGTAGTACGCCCGGCTACGAGCAGTACTTC. Encoded protein: CASSTPGYEQYF.

In its sample, this clone was seen once. This chain connects TRBV19 to TRBJ1-4; 8 bases map to TRBD1. V shed 6 bases, J shed 4 bases, and the junction held 10 bases outside the gene matches. The CDR3 contains 16 residues. Germline assignment: CDR1 LNHDA and CDR2 SQIVND (reference sequence). CDR3 amino acids: CASRGTGLGRNEKLFF. The CDR3 DNA reads as TGTGCCAGTAGGGGGACAGGACTCGGGCGTAATGAAAAACTGTTTTTT. Together with reference TRBV19 and TRBJ1-4, the CDR3 gives the full variable domain: DGGITQSPKYLFRKEGQNVTLSCEQNLNHDAMYWYRQDPGQGLRLIYYSQIVNDFQKGDIAEGYSVSREKKESFPLTVTSAQKNPTAFYLCASRGTGLGRNEKLFFGSGTQLSVL.

J is TRBJ2-3 and V is TRBV5-1; tentatively, D is TRBD2 (6 bases). The length of the CDR3 is 16 residues. Trimming took off 5 bases at V and 1 base at J, with 17 bases between the two ends. The germline V gene has CDR1 SGHRS and CDR2 YFSETQ. The CDR3 bases are TGCGCCAGCAGTTACCTCGGGGGTATGGGCACAGATACGCAGTATTTT. Protein: CASSYLGGMGTDTQYF.

The gene calls are TRBV7-2 and TRBJ2-3, with 11 bases lining up with TRBD2. The germline V gene has CDR1 SGHTA and CDR2 FQGNSA. This CDR3 spans 15 amino acids. Trimming at V came to 3 bases and at J to 8 bases, leaving 7 bases not matched to a gene. The CDR3 is CASSFLSGGGGTQYF. The CDR3 DNA reads as TGTGCCAGCAGCTTTCTTAGCGGGGGGGGAGGTACGCAGTATTTT.

The chain links TRBV6-5 to TRBJ1-5; D remains unclear. The CDR3 totals 15 residues. Germline CDR1 MNHEY, CDR2 SVGAGI. V was clipped by 0 bases and J by 4 bases, with 10 bases between them. The CDR3 DNA follows: TGTGCCAGCAGTTACTCGATGAGCCGGAATCAGCCCCAGCATTTT. This gives the protein CASSYSMSRNQPQHF.

The chain has TRBV7-2 and TRBJ1-1; D might be TRBD1 (5 bases). The CDR3 totals 15 residues. V lost 0 bases, J lost 5 bases, and 13 bases lay in between. Germline lookup yields CDR1 SGHTA and CDR2 FQGNSA. CDR3: CASSLAAQGKTEAFF. The DNA for the CDR3 is TGTGCCAGCAGCTTAGCCGCGCAGGGCAAAACTGAAGCTTTCTTT.

The chain is built from TRBV7-6 and TRBJ1-2; unclear D gene. The CDR3 spans 14 residues. The V gene lost 3 bases and the J gene lost 6 bases, with 14 bases spanning the gap. The V gene's germline CDR1 is SGHVS and CDR2 FNYEAQ. The CDR3 here is CASSFKGSQNGYTF. In DNA form, the CDR3 reads TGTGCCAGCAGCTTCAAAGGGTCGCAAAATGGCTACACCTTC.

This clone has only one observation. V is TRBV7-9 and J is TRBJ1-1; D gene unclear. The V gene lost 3 bases and the J gene lost 8 bases, with 7 bases spanning the gap. Germline lookup yields CDR1 SEHNR and CDR2 FQNEAQ (reference sequence). This CDR3 comprises 11 residues. The CDR3 is CASSFRTEAFF. CDR3 DNA sequence: TGTGCCAGCAGCTTTCGGACCGAAGCTTTCTTT.

The J gene is TRBJ2-2, the V gene TRBV4-3, with a tentative D call TRBD2 (5 bases). CDR1 LGHNA and CDR2 YSLEER come from the germline V gene. CDR3 length: 14 residues. V was trimmed by 1 base and J by 7 bases, leaving 10 bases between them. The CDR3 nucleotides are TGCGCCAGCAGCCAAGTCGAGGGTGTCGGGGAGCTGTTTTTT. Translation gives CASSQVEGVGELFF.

The chain employs TRBV12-5 and TRBJ1-2; no clear D. This CDR3 is built from 16 residues. Per germline, CDR1 LGHNT and CDR2 FRNRAP. V lost 0 bases, J lost 2 bases, and 13 bases lay in between. CDR3 sequence: CASGLVQGRMNYGYTF. CDR3 DNA sequence: TGTGCTAGTGGTTTGGTACAAGGACGGATGAACTATGGCTACACCTTC. The whole variable domain, filled in from reference TRBV12-5 and TRBJ1-2, reads DARVTQTPRHKVTEMGQEVTMRCQPILGHNTVFWYRQTMMQGLELLAYFRNRAPLDDSGMPKDRFSAEMPDATLATLKIQPSEPRDSAVYFCASGLVQGRMNYGYTFGSGTRLTVV.

The chain carries TRBV19 and TRBJ1-2; D may be TRBD1 (5 bases). The V end was cut by 8 bases, the J end by 8 bases, with 18 bases between. Germline V gives CDR1 LNHDA, CDR2 SQIVND (reference sequence). This CDR3 has 13 amino acids. CDR3 in DNA: TGTGCCAGTCAGCAGGGCCCCCTTTTCGGCTACACCTTC. Translation: CASQQGPLFGYTF.

In this sample, this clone turned up a few times. This sequence joins TRBV7-9 and TRBJ1-1; D call uncertain. V shed 2 bases and J shed 4 bases, with 8 bases lying between them. CDR3 length: 13 amino acids. The germline V gene encodes CDR1 SEHNR and CDR2 FQNEAQ (reference sequence). Here the CDR3 reads CASSLRGGTEAFF. CDR3 nucleotides: TGTGCCAGCAGCTTAAGAGGTGGCACTGAAGCTTTCTTT.

The J gene is TRBJ2-7, the V gene TRBV10-3, with D hard to call. This CDR3 is 11 amino acids long. Germline V CDR1 and CDR2: ENHRY, SYGVKD. Trimming left V 4 bases short and J 7 bases short, with 8 bases between. CDR3 coding DNA: TGTGCCATCAGTGCCCTTGCAGAGCAGTACTTC. It codes for CAISALAEQYF.

The chain links TRBV5-4 to TRBJ1-4; no definite D call. This CDR3 has 14 residues. Between the trimmed V and J ends, which lost 3 bases and 2 bases, there was a span of 8 bases. Germline CDR1 and CDR2: SGHNT and YYREEE (reference sequence). CDR3 nucleotide sequence: TGTGCCAGCAGCTATGGAGGGACTAATGAAAAACTGTTTTTT. Encoded protein: CASSYGGTNEKLFF.

This clone came up once. The CDR3 loop is CASSNNNSPLHF. Written as DNA, the CDR3 is TGTGCCAGCAGTAATAATAATTCACCCCTCCACTTT. The chain couples TRBV5-6 to TRBJ1-6; D is unresolved. The germline V and J ends were trimmed by 5 bases and 5 bases, with 5 bases remaining between them. The CDR3 extends over 12 amino acids. Looked up from germline, CDR1 is SGHDT and CDR2 is YYEEEE. The entire variable domain, with the rest obtained from reference TRBV5-6 and TRBJ1-6, is as follows: DAGVTQSPTHLIKTRGQQVTLRCSPKSGHDTVSWYQQALGQGPQFIFQYYEEEERQRGNFPDRFSGHQFPNYSSELNVNALLLGDSALYLCASSNNNSPLHFGNGTRLTVT.

The chain joins TRBV27 to TRBJ2-1, with 7 nucleotides matching TRBD2. Germline V gene lookup returns CDR1 MNHEY and CDR2 SMNVEV (reference sequence). The CDR3 has 15 residues. Trimming took 11 bases from V and 0 from J; bases not matched to a gene: 10. CDR3: CASKLAQSSYNEQFF. CDR3 nucleotides: TGTGCCTCCAAACTAGCGCAGAGCTCCTACAATGAGCAGTTCTTC.

This chain uses TRBV19 with TRBJ1-2; D remains unclear. Trimming removed 5 bases at V and 4 bases at J, with 14 bases between. Germline CDR1 LNHDA, CDR2 SQIVND (reference sequence). The length of the CDR3 is 14 residues. DNA of the CDR3: TGTGCCAGTAGTTGGTCAGGAGCCTCCTATGGCTACACCTTC. Its protein product is CASSWSGASYGYTF.

This chain connects TRBV5-6 to TRBJ2-5, with D perhaps TRBD1 (5 bases). This CDR3 is 16 amino acids long. V was clipped by 3 bases and J by 5 bases, with 20 bases between them. Per the germline V gene, CDR1 is SGHDT and CDR2 is YYEEEE. Here the CDR3 reads CASSYHPDSRPETQYF. CDR3 DNA: TGTGCCAGCAGCTACCACCCCGACAGCCGCCCGGAGACCCAGTACTTC.

The chain uses TRBV2 and TRBJ2-5, with D possibly TRBD1 on 6 matching bases. This CDR3 is built from 13 residues. Germline CDR1 SNHLY, CDR2 FYNNEI. The V and J ends lost 6 bases and 7 bases respectively, with 15 bases between them. The CDR3 region is CASRVGQLGTQYF. For the CDR3, the DNA is TGTGCCAGCAGGGTAGGACAGTTGGGGACCCAGTACTTC.

The chain recombines TRBV2 with TRBJ2-3; TRBD2 matches 12 bases. Germline CDR1 is SNHLY and CDR2 is FYNNEI. Trimming removed 8 bases from V and 2 bases from J; junction bases left unmatched: 5. The CDR3 has 15 residues. CDR3 loop: CASGGLAGPTDTQYF. In DNA form, the CDR3 reads TGTGCCAGCGGCGGACTAGCGGGGCCCACAGATACGCAGTATTTT.

The chain carries TRBV6-1 and TRBJ1-4; D remains ambiguous. V was trimmed by 1 base and J by 4 bases, leaving 13 bases between them. The CDR3 is 16 amino acids. Per germline, CDR1 MNHNS and CDR2 SASEGT. The CDR3 here is CASSEGLRSGNEKLFF. The CDR3 region has the DNA TGTGCCAGCAGTGAAGGCCTCAGGTCGGGTAATGAAAAACTGTTTTTT.

The J gene is TRBJ1-1, the V gene TRBV19; 12 bases fit TRBD1. The germline CDR1 and CDR2 sequences are LNHDA and SQIVND (reference sequence). The length of the CDR3 is 17 residues. V trimming: 5 bases; J trimming: 4 bases; junction bases outside the gene matches: 11. CDR3 coding DNA: TGTGCCAGTAGTTCTGCCTGGGACAGGGGGCGAGGCACTGAAGCTTTCTTT. It codes for CASSSAWDRGRGTEAFF.

The J gene is TRBJ2-1, the V gene TRBV5-1; no clear D gene. This CDR3 is 12 amino acids long. Trimming removed 3 bases at V and 4 bases at J, with 5 bases between. CDR1 and CDR2 from the germline V gene are SGHRS and YFSETQ. CDR3 loop: CASSYAYNEQFF. The CDR3 DNA sequence: TGCGCCAGCAGCTACGCTTACAATGAGCAGTTCTTC.